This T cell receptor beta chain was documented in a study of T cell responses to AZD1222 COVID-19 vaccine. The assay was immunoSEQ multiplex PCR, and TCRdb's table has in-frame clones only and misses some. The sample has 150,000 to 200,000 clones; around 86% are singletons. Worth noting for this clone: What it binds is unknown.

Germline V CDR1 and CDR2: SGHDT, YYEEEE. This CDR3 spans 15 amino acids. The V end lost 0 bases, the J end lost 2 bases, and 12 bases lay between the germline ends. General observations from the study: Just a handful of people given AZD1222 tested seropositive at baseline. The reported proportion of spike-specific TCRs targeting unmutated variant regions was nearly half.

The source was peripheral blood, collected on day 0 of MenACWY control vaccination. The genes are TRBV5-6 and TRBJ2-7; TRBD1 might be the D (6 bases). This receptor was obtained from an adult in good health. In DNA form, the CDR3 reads TGTGCCAGCAGCTTGGAAACAGGGAGTCCCTACGAGCAGTACTTC. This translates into CASSLETGSPYEQYF.